This T cell receptor (beta chain) appears in the sequencing data of a study of cytomegalovirus exposure and HLA in healthy donors. CDR1 and CDR2 (germline): KGHSH, LQKENI. Trimming stripped 4 bases from V and 0 bases from J, with 13 bases between. There are 16 residues in the CDR3. A remark on this clone: Its target is not known.

The study, taken as a whole, reports: The authors later found HLA-associated TCR beta chains more clonally expanded than equally common others.

In the PCR, 60 Vbeta and 13 Jbeta primers were used. Sequencing used immunoSEQ multiplex PCR; TCRdb keeps in-frame clones, though not all of them. The table lists more than 75,000 clones, about four fifths of them singletons. The sample comprised PBMCs. The chain has TRBV18 and TRBJ1-5; D is ambiguous. The TCR sequence derives from a woman aged 35 to 49 in good health and CMV-seronegative. Here the CDR3 reads CASSRAGPNSNQPQHF. Written as DNA, the CDR3 is TGTGCCAGCTCACGGGCCGGTCCGAATAGCAATCAGCCCCAGCATTTT.